This T cell receptor (beta chain) was documented in a study of cytomegalovirus exposure and HLA in healthy donors. The PCR contained 60 Vbeta and 13 Jbeta primers. TCRdb keeps only in-frame clones here, not all; method: immunoSEQ multiplex PCR. This sample has approximately 120,000 clones; about 74% occur once, and the top ten carry around 3.6%. The V and J ends lost 4 bases and 4 bases, in that order; junction bases with no gene match: 9. The CDR3 covers 16 residues. Germline CDR1 and CDR2: SEHNR and FQNEAQ (reference sequence). The TCR originated in a young man in good health and CMV-seronegative. Sequencing was done on a sample of PBMCs. The rearrangement uses TRBV7-9 and TRBJ1-3; 8 nucleotides agree with TRBD1. The CDR3, as DNA: TGTGCCAGCAGCTCAACCGCCCGGGACAGGGGAAACACCATATATTTT. Translated, it gives CASSSTARDRGNTIYF.